This T cell receptor (beta chain) was retrieved from a study of vaccination effects on CD4 cells after COVID-19. Study background: Following the second dose by a median of 72 days, the post-vaccine samples were obtained.

V was pared by 4 bases and J by 0 bases, with 12 bases of the junction left unmatched. The CDR3 covers 17 residues. Germline V lookup: CDR1 SGHKS, CDR2 YYEKEE (reference sequence). This clone was observed a single time. Its antigen is not known. Sequencing was preceded by expansion of antigen-specific CD4+ T cells with viral peptide pools in the ViraFEST assay. Subsequent to a culture period of around eleven days, CD4+ T cells were isolated. Each participant was given two doses of one vaccine (BNT162b2 or mRNA-1273). Vaccine recipients lacked prior SARS-CoV-2 infection and had negative nucleocapsid antibodies. At days 3 and 7, half of the medium was exchanged for IL-2 medium. Assay: immunoSEQ multiplex PCR; the TCRdb copy retains only in-frame clones and omits some. The data contain roughly 27,000 clones, about 80% of them singletons.

The chain recombines TRBV5-5 with TRBJ2-7; 8 nucleotides align to TRBD2. The clonotype comes from a human donor who received a COVID-19 vaccine. Some clones in this sample may be carry-over from other donors' samples. The source material was CD4+ T cells from PBMCs cultured with HCoV-NL63 spike peptides, sampled after COVID-19 vaccination. The CDR3 spells CASSPQIAGYSSYEQYV. The CDR3, as DNA: TGTGCCAGCAGCCCACAGATAGCGGGGTACAGCTCCTACGAGCAGTACGTC.